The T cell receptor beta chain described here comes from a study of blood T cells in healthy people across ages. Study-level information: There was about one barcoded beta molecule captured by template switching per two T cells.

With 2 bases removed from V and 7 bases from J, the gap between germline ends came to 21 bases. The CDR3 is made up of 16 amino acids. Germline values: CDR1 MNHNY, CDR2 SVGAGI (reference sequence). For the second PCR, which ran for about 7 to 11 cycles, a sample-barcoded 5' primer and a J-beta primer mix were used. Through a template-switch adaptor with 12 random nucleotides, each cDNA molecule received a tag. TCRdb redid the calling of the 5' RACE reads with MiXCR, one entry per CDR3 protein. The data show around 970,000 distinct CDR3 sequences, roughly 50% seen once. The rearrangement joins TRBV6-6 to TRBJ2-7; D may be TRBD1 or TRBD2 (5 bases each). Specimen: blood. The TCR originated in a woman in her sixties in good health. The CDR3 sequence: CASSYSKWDPSGEQYF. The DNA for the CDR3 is TGTGCCAGCAGTTACAGTAAATGGGACCCTTCGGGGGAGCAGTACTTC.